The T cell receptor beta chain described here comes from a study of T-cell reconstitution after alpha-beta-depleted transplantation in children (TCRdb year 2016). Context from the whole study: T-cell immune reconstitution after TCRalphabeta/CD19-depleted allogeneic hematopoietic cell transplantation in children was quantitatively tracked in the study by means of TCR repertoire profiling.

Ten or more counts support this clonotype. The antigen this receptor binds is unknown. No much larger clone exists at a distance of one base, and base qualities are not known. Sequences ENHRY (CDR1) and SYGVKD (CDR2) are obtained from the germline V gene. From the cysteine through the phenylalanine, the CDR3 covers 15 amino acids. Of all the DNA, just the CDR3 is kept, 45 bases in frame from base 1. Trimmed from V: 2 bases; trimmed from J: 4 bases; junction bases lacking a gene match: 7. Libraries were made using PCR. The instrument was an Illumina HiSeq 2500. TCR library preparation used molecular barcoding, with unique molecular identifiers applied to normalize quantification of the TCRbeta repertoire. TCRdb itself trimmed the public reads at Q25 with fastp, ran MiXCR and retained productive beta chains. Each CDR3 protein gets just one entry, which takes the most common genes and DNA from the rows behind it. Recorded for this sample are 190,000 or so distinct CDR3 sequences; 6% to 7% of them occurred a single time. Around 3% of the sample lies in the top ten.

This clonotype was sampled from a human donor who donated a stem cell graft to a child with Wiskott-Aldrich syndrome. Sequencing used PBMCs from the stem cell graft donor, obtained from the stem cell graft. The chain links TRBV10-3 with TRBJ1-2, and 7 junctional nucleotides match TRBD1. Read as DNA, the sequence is TGTGCCATCAGTGAGCTGGGGGCAGGGGGCTATGGCTACACCTTC. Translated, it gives CAISELGAGGYGYTF.